A single sample gave rise to the 15 T cell receptor beta chains below, sequenced in a study of T cells after yellow fever vaccination. A single record per CDR3 protein comes from TCRdb applying MiXCR to the 5' RACE reads. Of tens of thousands of distinct CDR3 sequences in the sample, roughly 8% were seen once. The sample was CD8+ T cells sorted from PBMCs, taken on the day of the yellow fever booster vaccination. Source of these receptors: a man aged 25-45 years who received the YFV17D yellow fever vaccine.

This clonotype has just a few counts. V is TRBV20-1 and J is TRBJ2-5; possibly TRBD1 for D (6 bases). CDR1 DFQATT and CDR2 SNEGSKA come from the germline V gene (reference sequence). The CDR3 is made up of 16 amino acids. The ends were cut back, 0 bases at V and 1 base at J, with 15 bases in the middle. The CDR3 loop is CSARDWAGESQETQYF. The CDR3 region has the DNA TGCAGTGCTAGAGATTGGGCAGGGGAAAGCCAAGAGACCCAGTACTTC.

The rearrangement joins TRBV9 to TRBJ2-7; TRBD2 matches at 7 bases. V shed 1 base, J shed 2 bases, and the junction held 6 bases outside the gene matches. CDR1 SGDLS and CDR2 YYNGEE come from the germline V gene. This CDR3 is 15 amino acids long. CDR3 sequence (DNA): TGTGCCAGCAGCGTATCTAGCGGTACAGCCTACGAGCAGTACTTC. Its translation: CASSVSSGTAYEQYF.

Ten or more counts support this clonotype. The rearrangement links TRBV7-2 to TRBJ2-1; tentatively, D is TRBD2 (5 bases). Germline CDR1 is SGHTA and CDR2 is FQGNSA. This CDR3 spans 14 amino acids. V lost 6 bases and J 2 bases, leaving 11 bases between the germline ends. The CDR3 loop is CASSASWPYNEQFF. The CDR3 DNA reads as TGTGCCAGCAGTGCTAGCTGGCCCTACAATGAGCAGTTCTTC.

This clonotype was found many times. The chain has TRBV29-1 and TRBJ2-7, with no clear D. Trimming shortened V by 1 base and J by 4 bases, and 14 bases separated the two germline ends. Per germline, CDR1 SQVTM and CDR2 ANQGSEA. This CDR3 has 14 residues. The CDR3 nucleotides are TGCAGCGTTGAAGCTGGGCACTCTCCGTACGAGCAGTACTTC. The encoded protein is CSVEAGHSPYEQYF.

Ten or more counts support this clonotype. The chain has TRBV5-1 and TRBJ2-5, with a possible D match to TRBD1 (6 bases). V lost 0 bases, J lost 1 base, and 10 bases lay in between. CDR3 size: 15 residues. Germline CDR1 and CDR2: SGHRS and YFSETQ. The CDR3 bases are TGCGCCAGCAGCTTGGTGGGACAACTCCAAGAGACCCAGTACTTC. Amino acid sequence: CASSLVGQLQETQYF.

This clonotype has at least ten counts. The chain combines TRBV4-2 with TRBJ2-1; 12 nucleotides align to TRBD2. Germline assignment: CDR1 LGHNA and CDR2 YNFKEQ. The J segment lost 0 bases and the V segment lost 4 bases, leaving 10 bases of the junction unmatched. The CDR3 totals 19 residues. The CDR3 loop reads CASSLSRTSGMGSYNEQFF. The CDR3 DNA reads as TGTGCCAGCAGCCTGAGTCGGACTAGCGGGATGGGCTCCTACAATGAGCAGTTCTTC.

The chain is built from TRBV29-1 and TRBJ2-6; possibly TRBD1 for D (6 bases). The CDR3 extends over 17 amino acids. Between the trimmed V and J ends, which lost 8 bases and 0 bases, there was a span of 20 bases. Germline V CDR1 and CDR2: SQVTM, ANQGSEA. CDR3: CSTEAWDTSSGANVLTF. CDR3 nucleotides: TGCAGCACCGAGGCCTGGGACACGAGCTCTGGGGCCAACGTCCTGACTTTC.

This sequence joins TRBV20-1 and TRBJ2-6; D gene unclear. CDR1 and CDR2 (germline): DFQATT, SNEGSKA (reference sequence). The CDR3 extends over 16 amino acids. Trimming stripped 0 bases from V and 2 bases from J, with 11 bases between. Here the CDR3 reads CSARDIGQAGANVLTF. CDR3 sequence (DNA): TGCAGTGCTAGAGATATCGGGCAGGCTGGGGCCAACGTCCTGACTTTC.

This clonotype was counted at least ten times. V gene TRBV6-2 or TRBV6-3 combines with J gene TRBJ2-7; D is uncertain. The germline V gene has CDR1 MNHEY and CDR2 SVGEGT. This CDR3 is 12 amino acids long. V was clipped by 7 bases and J by 5 bases, with 12 bases between them. The CDR3 is CASKNGKDEQYF. The CDR3 DNA reads TGTGCCAGCAAAAACGGCAAGGACGAGCAGTACTTC.

This clonotype appeared many times. The genes are TRBV5-1 and TRBJ2-3; D is uncertain. This CDR3 spans 13 amino acids. V lost 4 bases to trimming and J lost 3 bases, with 9 bases between them. In germline, CDR1 is SGHRS, CDR2 YFSETQ. For the CDR3, the DNA is TGCGCCAGCAGCGGAGTCCGGACAGATACGCAGTATTTT. Its translation is CASSGVRTDTQYF.

This clonotype was detected only a few times. The genes are TRBV3-1 and TRBJ2-1; 10 bases map to TRBD2. The CDR3 is made up of 17 amino acids. Germline values: CDR1 LGHDT, CDR2 YNNKEL (reference sequence). The V segment lost 6 bases and the J segment 10 bases; nucleotides outside the gene matches: 18. This chain's CDR3 is CASSPLLGLAVSEEQFF. The CDR3 bases are TGTGCCAGCAGTCCCTTACTTGGACTAGCGGTTTCTGAAGAGCAGTTCTTC.

This clonotype has a count of ten or more. The chain is built from TRBV9 and TRBJ2-1; the match to TRBD1 covers 10 bases. CDR1 and CDR2 from the germline V gene are SGDLS and YYNGEE. The ends lost 0 bases at V and 0 bases at J; junction bases unmatched: 9. The CDR3 runs to 19 residues. This CDR3 reads CASSVVRDRGSLSYNEQFF. CDR3 coding DNA: TGTGCCAGCAGCGTAGTAAGGGACAGGGGTTCCCTCTCCTACAATGAGCAGTTCTTC. The full variable domain, with the rest looked up from reference TRBV9 and TRBJ2-1, is DSGVTQTPKHLITATGQRVTLRCSPRSGDLSVYWYQQSLDQGLQFLIQYYNGEERAKGNILERFSAQQFPDLHSELNLSSLELGDSALYFCASSVVRDRGSLSYNEQFFGPGTRLTVL.

The chain combines TRBV4-3 with TRBJ1-6; 7 bases agree with TRBD1. Germline trimming cut 1 base from V and 5 bases from J; bases unmatched to any gene: 5. The germline gives CDR1 LGHNA, CDR2 YSLEER. The CDR3 is 16 amino acids. For the CDR3, the DNA is TGCGCCAGCAGCCAAGCTCAGGGGGTGAATAATTCACCCCTCCACTTT. Its protein is CASSQAQGVNNSPLHF.

In its sample, this clonotype was seen a few times. Here the CDR3 reads CASTPTAGGTDTQYF. The DNA for the CDR3 is TGTGCCAGCACCCCCACGGCGGGAGGTACAGATACGCAGTATTTT. The V and J genes are TRBV6-1 and TRBJ2-3; 8 nucleotides match TRBD2. CDR3 size: 15 residues. Unmatched junction bases numbered 9, after V lost 7 bases and J lost 3 bases. Germline V lookup: CDR1 MNHNS, CDR2 SASEGT.

This rearrangement joins TRBV16 to TRBJ2-1; TRBD1 matches at 9 bases. CDR1 is KGHSY, CDR2 FQNENV, per germline. This CDR3 has 16 residues. V shed 4 bases, J shed 4 bases, and the junction held 8 bases outside the gene matches. CDR3 nucleotides: TGTGCCAGCAGCCCCATCGACAGGGGGGAGTACAATGAGCAGTTCTTC. It is translated as CASSPIDRGEYNEQFF.